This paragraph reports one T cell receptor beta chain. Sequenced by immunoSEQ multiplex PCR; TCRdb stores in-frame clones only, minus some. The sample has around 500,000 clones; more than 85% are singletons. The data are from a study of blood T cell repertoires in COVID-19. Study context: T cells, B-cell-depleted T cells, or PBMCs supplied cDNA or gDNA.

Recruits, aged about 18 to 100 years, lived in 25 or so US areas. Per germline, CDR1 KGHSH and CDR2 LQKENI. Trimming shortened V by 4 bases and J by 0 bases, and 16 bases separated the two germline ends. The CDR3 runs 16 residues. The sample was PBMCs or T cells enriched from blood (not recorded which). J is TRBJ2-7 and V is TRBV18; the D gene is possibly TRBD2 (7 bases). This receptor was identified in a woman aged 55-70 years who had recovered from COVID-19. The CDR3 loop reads CASSRGGLPSSYEQYF. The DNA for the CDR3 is TGTGCCAGCTCACGCGGGGGCCTACCGAGCTCCTACGAGCAGTACTTC.